Listed below are T cell receptor beta chains from one sample, sequenced in a study of T cells in localized non-small cell lung cancer. The table came from immunoSEQ multiplex PCR; TCRdb's copy has only in-frame clones and leaves some out. The repertoire includes tens of thousands of clones, roughly 80% of them detected once, and approximately 7.8% sits in the top ten. Source: PBMCs, taken before any cancer treatment. Every receptor here comes from a man aged 35 to 70 with stage II lung adenocarcinoma. The CDR3 runs from the conserved cysteine through the conserved F or W. D genes are given only for firm matches. The size entry is marked missing in some rows and otherwise reads once, few, many or a size class.

D	V	J	size	DNA	CDR3
TRBD2	TRBV4-3	TRBJ2-1	few	TGCGCCAGCAGCCAAGATCTTTGGGGGACTAGTGGGCAAAATGAGCAGTTCTTC	CASSQDLWGTSGQNEQFF
TRBD1	TRBV4-1	TRBJ1-6	-	TGCGCCAGCAGCCTAACACCGGGACAGGGAGAGCCACTCCACTTT	CASSLTPGQGEPLHF
-	TRBV7-8	TRBJ1-5	-	TGTGCCAGCAGCTTAGCAAGGGTTAGCAATCAGCCCCAGCATTTT	CASSLARVSNQPQHF
TRBD1	TRBV19	TRBJ2-4	-	TGTGCCAGTAGTATAGATCCAGGGGGCGGGAACATTCAGTACTTC	CASSIDPGGGNIQYF
TRBD2	TRBV9	TRBJ2-2	-	TGTGCCAACAGCGTAGGTCTTAGGGAGGGAAGCACCGGGGAGCTGTTTTTT	CANSVGLREGSTGELFF
-	TRBV5-4	TRBJ2-3	-	TGTGCCAGCAGCTTTTCAGGGGCAGATACGCAGTATTTT	CASSFSGADTQYF
TRBD1	TRBV29-1	TRBJ2-7	few	TGCAGCGTCCCCTCAGGAGGACAGGGTTTCGGCGAGCAGTACTTC	CSVPSGGQGFGEQYF
TRBD1	TRBV30	TRBJ2-2	-	TGTGCCTGGAGTGTACGGGTCAGGGGGTACACCGGGGAGCTGTTTTTT	CAWSVRVRGYTGELFF
-	TRBV7-9	TRBJ2-1	once	TGTGCCAGCAGCTTCGCGGACAATGAGCAGTTCTTC	CASSFADNEQFF
-	TRBV6-4	TRBJ1-5	few	TGTGCCAGCATAGAGGATGATTCTCAGCCCCAGCATTTT	CASIEDDSQPQHF
-	TRBV19	TRBJ2-7	-	TGTGCCAGTAGTATAGGCAGGGGCAGCGAGCAGTACTTC	CASSIGRGSEQYF
-	TRBV11-2	TRBJ2-7	-	TGTGCCAGCAGCTTATCAGGAATTGAAGAGCAGTACTTC	CASSLSGIEEQYF
TRBD1	TRBV2	TRBJ2-7	-	TGTGCCAGCAGTCCCGGGACAGGGGGCGCCTACGAGCAGTACTTC	CASSPGTGGAYEQYF
-	TRBV6-1	TRBJ2-7	-	TGTGCCAGCAGTGATCTAGGCCCCCTCGGCGAGCAGTACTTC	CASSDLGPLGEQYF
-	TRBV19	TRBJ2-1	-	TGTGCCAGTAGTATAGACTTCACGGAGATCAATGAGCAGTTCTTC	CASSIDFTEINEQFF
TRBD1	TRBV6-6	TRBJ2-2	once	TGTGCCAGCAGTTACTCAAGGGGGCAGAACACCGGGGAGCTGTTTTTT	CASSYSRGQNTGELFF
-	TRBV18	TRBJ1-3	-	TGTGCCAGCTCACCAAGTTCAGGGTCCGGAAACACCATATATTTT	CASSPSSGSGNTIYF
-	TRBV5-8	TRBJ2-1	once	TGTGCCAGCAGCTTGTCTACGGGGGTAATTAATGAGCAGTTCTTC	CASSLSTGVINEQFF
TRBD1	TRBV7-9	TRBJ2-7	-	TGTGCCAGCAGCCTGACAGGGGCCTTCGACTACGAGCAGTACTTC	CASSLTGAFDYEQYF
-	TRBV7-9	TRBJ2-1	-	TGTGCCAGCAGCTCCGGTCTTGAGCAGTTCTTC	CASSSGLEQFF
TRBD2	TRBV7-2	TRBJ2-7	-	TGTGCCAGCAGCTCTAGCGGGACCTCCTACGAGCAGTACTTC	CASSSSGTSYEQYF
TRBD1	TRBV7-2	TRBJ1-2	-	TGTGCCAGCAGCCCGGGACAGTCCTATGGCTACACCTTC	CASSPGQSYGYTF
-	TRBV2	TRBJ1-3	-	TGTGCCAGCAGTGAGGGTCTATTCTCTGGAAACACCATATATTTT	CASSEGLFSGNTIYF
-	TRBV2	TRBJ2-7	-	TGTGCCAGCAGTGCACAGGGTTACGAGCAGTACTTC	CASSAQGYEQYF
-	TRBV7-9	TRBJ2-6	-	TGTGCCAGCAGCCTAGGGGGGGGCGCGTCGGCCAACGTCCTGACTTTC	CASSLGGGASANVLTF
-	TRBV28	TRBJ1-2	-	TGTGCCAGCGGGTACGGTAGCTATGGCTACACCTTC	CASGYGSYGYTF
-	TRBV27	TRBJ1-1	-	TGTGCCAGCAGTCCACACCCCAGTGGGGGCACTGAAGCTTTCTTT	CASSPHPSGGTEAFF
-	TRBV27	TRBJ1-3	-	TGTGCCAGCGGGGTCCCCGGTGGAAACACCATATATTTT	CASGVPGGNTIYF
TRBD2	TRBV9	TRBJ2-3	-	TGTGCCAGCAGCGTAGATGAGCGGGCGGGAGGGAGCACAGATACGCAGTATTTT	CASSVDERAGGSTDTQYF
-	TRBV19	TRBJ2-7	-	TGTGCCAGTAGTAACCGGGACGGCACTCCCGAGCAGTACTTC	CASSNRDGTPEQYF
TRBD2	TRBV30	TRBJ2-7	few	TGTGCCTCCGGGCGGGAGTCCGAGCAGTACTTC	CASGRESEQYF
-	TRBV7-3	TRBJ2-1	once	TGTGCCAGCAGCCGGGACAACAATGAGCAGTTCTTC	CASSRDNNEQFF